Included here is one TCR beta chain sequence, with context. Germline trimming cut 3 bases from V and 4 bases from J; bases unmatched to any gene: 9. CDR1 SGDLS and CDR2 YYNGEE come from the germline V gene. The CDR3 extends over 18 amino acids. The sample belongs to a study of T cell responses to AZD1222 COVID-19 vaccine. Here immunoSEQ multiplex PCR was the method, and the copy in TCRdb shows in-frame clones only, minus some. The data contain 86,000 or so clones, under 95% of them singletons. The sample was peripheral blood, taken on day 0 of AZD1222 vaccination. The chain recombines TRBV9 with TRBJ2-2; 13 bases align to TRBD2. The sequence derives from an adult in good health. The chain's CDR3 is CASSGDAGLAGITGELFF. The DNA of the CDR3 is TGTGCCAGCAGCGGAGACGCGGGACTAGCGGGAATCACCGGGGAGCTGTTTTTT.